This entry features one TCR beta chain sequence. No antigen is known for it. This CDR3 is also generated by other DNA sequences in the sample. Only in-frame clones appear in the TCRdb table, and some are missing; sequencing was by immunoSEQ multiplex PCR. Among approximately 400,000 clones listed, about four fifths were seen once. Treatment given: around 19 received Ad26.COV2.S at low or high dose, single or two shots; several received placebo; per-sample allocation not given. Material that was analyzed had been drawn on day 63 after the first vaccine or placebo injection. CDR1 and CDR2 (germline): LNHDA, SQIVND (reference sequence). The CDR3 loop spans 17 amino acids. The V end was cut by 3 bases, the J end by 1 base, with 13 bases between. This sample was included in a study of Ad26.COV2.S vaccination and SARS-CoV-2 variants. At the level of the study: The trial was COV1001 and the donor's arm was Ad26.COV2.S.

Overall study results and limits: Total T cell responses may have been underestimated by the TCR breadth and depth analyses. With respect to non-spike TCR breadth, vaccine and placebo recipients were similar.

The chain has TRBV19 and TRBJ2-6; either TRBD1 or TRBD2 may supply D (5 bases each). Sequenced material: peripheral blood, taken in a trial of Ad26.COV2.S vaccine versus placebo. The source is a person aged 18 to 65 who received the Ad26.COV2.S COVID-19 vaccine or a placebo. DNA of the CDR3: TGTGCCAGTAGTATCCAGGGACCCTCTTCTGGGGCCAACGTCCTGACTTTC. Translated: CASSIQGPSSGANVLTF.